A single sample gave rise to the 31 T cell receptor beta chains below, sequenced in a study of graft-versus-host responses after intestinal transplantation. Only in-frame clones appear in the TCRdb table, and some are missing; sequencing was by immunoSEQ multiplex PCR. The data hold 35,000 to 45,000 clones, with 85% to 95% observed a single time. Their antigens remain unidentified. The material sequenced was unstimulated CD8+ T cells sorted from spleen or lymph node cells, taken before transplant. Every receptor here comes from a human donor who was the organ donor for an intestinal transplant.

The V and J genes are TRBV7-9 and TRBJ2-7, with D maybe TRBD1 (5 bases). Trimming cost V 5 bases and J 2 bases, with 13 bases left between them. This CDR3 has 14 amino acids. Germline V CDR1 and CDR2: SEHNR, FQNEAQ (reference sequence). Here the CDR3 DNA reads TGTGCCAGCAGCCGGCTTAGCAGGGCCTACGAGCAGTACTTC. Translating gives CASSRLSRAYEQYF.

The chain's CDR3 is CAHAGATNEKLFF. The CDR3 DNA is TGTGCCCATGCGGGGGCAACTAATGAAAAACTGTTTTTT. The J gene is TRBJ1-4, the V gene TRBV30; possibly TRBD1 for D (5 bases). The CDR3 has 13 residues. Trimming stripped 8 bases from V and 0 bases from J, with 10 bases between. The germline V gene has CDR1 GTSNPN and CDR2 SVGIG (reference sequence).

The chain couples TRBV5-4 to TRBJ2-7; 10 nucleotides align to TRBD1. The CDR3 has 15 amino acids. CDR1 is SGHNT and CDR2 is YYREEE in the germline V gene (reference sequence). Unmatched junction bases numbered 3, after V lost 3 bases and J lost 0 bases. The CDR3 sequence: CASSYGTGVSYEQYF. The CDR3 DNA follows: TGTGCCAGCAGCTACGGGACAGGGGTCTCCTACGAGCAGTACTTC.

The chain joins TRBV7-6 to TRBJ2-5; no firm D call. V shed 5 bases and J shed 0 bases, with 19 bases lying between them. CDR1 is SGHVS, CDR2 FNYEAQ, per germline. The CDR3 has 17 amino acids. This CDR3 reads CASSTPSGRPYQETQYF. The CDR3 bases are TGTGCCAGCAGCACACCCTCCGGACGCCCGTACCAAGAGACCCAGTACTTC.

The chain has TRBV6-5 and TRBJ1-1; 7 bases are a match to TRBD1. The J segment lost 4 bases and the V segment lost 2 bases, leaving 4 bases of the junction unmatched. Germline CDR1 reads MNHEY; CDR2 reads SVGAGI. This CDR3 is 14 amino acids long. The CDR3 loop is CASSYRSGGTEAFF. The CDR3 coding sequence is TGTGCCAGCAGTTACCGGTCAGGGGGCACTGAAGCTTTCTTT.

This chain uses TRBV9 with TRBJ2-1, with 8 positions matching TRBD2. V dropped 6 bases and J dropped 6; count of bases not matched to a gene: 11. Germline CDR1 and CDR2: SGDLS and YYNGEE. The CDR3 covers 15 residues. The CDR3 nucleotides read TGTGCCAGCACCGCGTCAGGCGGGGGGTTCAATGAGCAGTTCTTC. The encoded protein is CASTASGGGFNEQFF. Full variable domain (rest looked up from reference TRBV9 and TRBJ2-1): DSGVTQTPKHLITATGQRVTLRCSPRSGDLSVYWYQQSLDQGLQFLIQYYNGEERAKGNILERFSAQQFPDLHSELNLSSLELGDSALYFCASTASGGGFNEQFFGPGTRLTVL.

The rearrangement uses TRBV7-9 and TRBJ2-7; D is undetermined. Germline V CDR1 and CDR2: SEHNR, FQNEAQ (reference sequence). With 2 bases removed from V and 6 bases from J, the gap between germline ends came to 8 bases. The length of the CDR3 is 12 residues. This chain's CDR3 is CASSLWAAEQYF. The CDR3 nucleotides read TGTGCCAGCAGCTTATGGGCAGCCGAGCAGTACTTC.

The chain couples TRBV5-6 to TRBJ2-7; D perhaps matches TRBD1 (5 bases). Germline lookup yields CDR1 SGHDT and CDR2 YYEEEE. The V end lost 0 bases, the J end lost 2 bases, and 12 bases lay between the germline ends. The CDR3 is made up of 15 amino acids. The CDR3 region is CASSLVYRQTYEQYF. The CDR3 nucleotides are TGTGCCAGCAGCTTGGTTTACAGGCAAACCTACGAGCAGTACTTC.

This clone has only one observation. This chain uses TRBV2 with TRBJ2-7, with 7 bases that match TRBD2. Germline values: CDR1 SNHLY, CDR2 FYNNEI. There are 13 residues in the CDR3. V lost 6 bases and J lost 0; bases outside the gene matches: 2. The CDR3 bases are TGTGCCAGCAGCCGGACTAGCTCCTACGAGCAGTACTTC. Amino acids: CASSRTSSYEQYF.

The chain links TRBV13 to TRBJ1-2; the D is unclear. V lost 2 bases and J lost 5, with 12 bases in between. This CDR3 has 14 amino acids. Germline CDR1 reads PRHDT; CDR2 reads FYEKMQ (reference sequence). CDR3 sequence: CASSLLGLQYGYTF. In DNA form, the CDR3 reads TGTGCCAGCAGCTTATTGGGCCTCCAGTATGGCTACACCTTC.

The chain joins TRBV7-8 to TRBJ2-1; 7 positions match TRBD2. CDR3 length: 14 residues. Germline values: CDR1 SGHVS, CDR2 FQNEAQ. Germline trimming cut 5 bases from V and 6 bases from J; bases unmatched to any gene: 7. Here the CDR3 DNA reads TGTGCCAGCAGCCCCAAGCGGGGACGCAATGAGCAGTTCTTC. As protein: CASSPKRGRNEQFF.

The V call is TRBV18, the J call TRBJ2-7, with TRBD2 matching over 14 bases. Trimming at V came to 0 bases and at J to 3 bases, leaving 4 bases not matched to a gene. The CDR3 totals 17 residues. Germline V gene sequence: CDR1 KGHSH, CDR2 LQKENI. This chain's CDR3 is CASSPPGLAGGSYEQYF. As DNA, the CDR3 is TGTGCCAGCTCACCACCTGGACTAGCGGGGGGAAGCTACGAGCAGTACTTC.

V is TRBV18 and J is TRBJ2-7; D is undetermined. Germline CDR1 reads KGHSH; CDR2 reads LQKENI. With 2 bases removed from V and 4 bases from J, the gap between germline ends came to 18 bases. This CDR3 contains 16 residues. CDR3 loop: CASSPIPVPFFYEQYF. CDR3 in DNA: TGTGCCAGCTCACCAATTCCGGTCCCTTTTTTTTACGAGCAGTACTTC.

This chain uses TRBV9 with TRBJ2-1; D unresolved. V was pared by 0 bases and J by 6 bases, with 13 bases between. Germline assignment: CDR1 SGDLS and CDR2 YYNGEE. The CDR3 length is 15 residues. CDR3 loop: CASSVEERSLNEQFF. DNA for the CDR3: TGTGCCAGCAGCGTAGAGGAGCGTAGCCTCAATGAGCAGTTCTTC.

V gene TRBV21-1 combines with J gene TRBJ1-5. TRBV21-1 is labeled a pseudogene. This CDR3 region has 14 residues. The CDR3 DNA sequence: TGTGCCAGCAGCAAAGGGTCTGGGAATCAGCCCCAGCATTTT. It encodes CASSKGSGNQPQHF.

This clone was observed once. The chain couples TRBV27 to TRBJ2-7; D might be TRBD2 (6 bases). The CDR3 is 16 residues long. The V gene's germline CDR1 is MNHEY and CDR2 SMNVEV (reference sequence). Trimming took 2 bases from V and 3 from J, leaving 17 bases between them. CDR3 coding DNA: TGTGCCAGCAGTTTAAAAGGAGGGATGAACTACTACGAGCAGTACTTC. Its protein is CASSLKGGMNYYEQYF.

The chain recombines TRBV6-1 with TRBJ2-1; D not certain. CDR1 and CDR2 from the germline V gene are MNHNS and SASEGT. The length of the CDR3 is 8 residues. The ends were cut back, 7 bases at V and 8 bases at J, with 0 bases in the middle. CDR3 sequence: CASNEQFF. The CDR3 bases are TGTGCCAGCAATGAGCAGTTCTTC.

V usage is TRBV4-1 and J usage is TRBJ2-7; D call uncertain. The CDR3 runs 13 residues. Between the trimmed V and J ends, which lost 0 bases and 2 bases, there was a span of 5 bases. CDR1 is MGHRA, CDR2 YSYEKL, per germline. For the CDR3, the DNA is TGCGCCAGCAGCCAAGACAAAACCTACGAGCAGTACTTC. Protein product: CASSQDKTYEQYF.

This clone was detected only once. V usage is TRBV7-9 and J usage is TRBJ1-1; the D gene is possibly TRBD1 (5 bases). Germline V CDR1 and CDR2: SEHNR, FQNEAQ (reference sequence). CDR3 length equals 13 residues. Between the trimmed V and J ends, which lost 2 bases and 6 bases, there was a span of 10 bases. CDR3 sequence reads: CASSLIGEAEAFF. The CDR3 coding sequence is TGTGCCAGCAGCTTAATAGGGGAGGCTGAAGCTTTCTTT.

V and J are TRBV28 and TRBJ1-2; D ambiguous. The CDR3 has 14 amino acids. V lost 5 bases and J lost 5, with 15 bases in between. Germline values: CDR1 MDHEN, CDR2 SYDVKM. CDR3 protein: CASSPRTEWYGYTF. CDR3 DNA: TGTGCCAGCAGTCCACGGACGGAGTGGTATGGCTACACCTTC.

As for this clone: The junction departs from germline at one end; a sequencing error may be responsible. V is TRBV13 and J is TRBJ2-5; either TRBD1 or TRBD2 may fit D (5 bases each). Germline V gives CDR1 PRHDT, CDR2 FYEKMQ (reference sequence). The CDR3 contains 14 residues. CDR3 amino acids: CACSFPGPQETQYF. DNA of the CDR3: TGTGCCTGCAGCTTCCCGGGACCGCAAGAGACCCAGTACTTC.

This clone was detected only once. This chain joins TRBV4-1 and TRBJ2-7; D uncertain. Germline V lookup: CDR1 MGHRA, CDR2 YSYEKL. The CDR3 contains 15 residues. V dropped 0 bases and J dropped 3 bases, with 12 bases sitting between them. CDR3 amino acids: CASSQEPSGNYEQYF. CDR3 nucleotide sequence: TGCGCCAGCAGCCAAGAGCCCTCAGGTAACTACGAGCAGTACTTC.

The chain uses TRBV21-1 and TRBJ2-7; the DNA was not compared with TRBD2, the D call given in the table. TRBV21-1 counts as a pseudogene. CDR3 size: 14 residues. CDR3 sequence (DNA): TGTGCCAGCAGCAAAGCCCCTAGCGGGGGAAGTCGAAACTTC. This gives the protein CASSKAPSGGSRNF.

This sequence joins TRBV6-5 and TRBJ1-4; no firm D call. Trimming pared 6 bases from V and 5 bases from J, leaving 10 bases between. Germline V gene data show CDR1 as MNHEY and CDR2 as SVGAGI. The CDR3 covers 13 residues. For the CDR3, the DNA is TGTGCCAGCAGCCCGGGAGGGAATGAAAAACTGTTTTTT. Amino acid sequence: CASSPGGNEKLFF.

The chain joins TRBV19 to TRBJ2-6, with a weak D call TRBD2 (6 bases). CDR1 LNHDA and CDR2 SQIVND come from the germline V gene (reference sequence). This CDR3 spans 16 amino acids. Trimming left V 5 bases short and J 0 bases short, with 11 bases between. DNA of the CDR3: TGTGCCAGTAGTCCGGGACTCCGCTCTGGGGCCAACGTCCTGACTTTC. Translated, it gives CASSPGLRSGANVLTF. Drawing the rest from reference TRBV19 and TRBJ2-6, the complete variable domain is DGGITQSPKYLFRKEGQNVTLSCEQNLNHDAMYWYRQDPGQGLRLIYYSQIVNDFQKGDIAEGYSVSREKKESFPLTVTSAQKNPTAFYLCASSPGLRSGANVLTFGAGSRLTVL.

The chain uses TRBV4-1 and TRBJ1-2, with 8 positions matching TRBD1. The CDR3 is 17 amino acids. Looked up from germline, CDR1 is MGHRA and CDR2 is YSYEKL. The J segment lost 6 bases and the V segment lost 5 bases, leaving 17 bases of the junction unmatched. CDR3 in amino acids: CASSYAGNFLDRDGYTF. As DNA, the CDR3 is TGCGCCAGCAGCTACGCCGGTAACTTTTTGGACAGGGATGGCTACACCTTC.

The rearrangement joins TRBV11-2 to TRBJ2-3; D ambiguous. Germline V lookup: CDR1 SGHAT, CDR2 FQNNGV. Trimming took 5 bases from V and 6 from J, leaving 9 bases between them. The CDR3 loop spans 12 amino acids. In nucleotides, the CDR3 is TGTGCCAGCAGCCCGGACCCGGATACGCAGTATTTT. Translation: CASSPDPDTQYF.

The chain recombines TRBV6-5 with TRBJ1-2; D gene ambiguous. Germline V lookup: CDR1 MNHEY, CDR2 SVGAGI. Trimming removed 10 bases at V and 4 bases at J, with 16 bases between. The CDR3 is made up of 13 amino acids. This CDR3 is CATAAAGFYGYTF. Written as DNA, the CDR3 is TGTGCCACCGCTGCTGCAGGTTTCTATGGCTACACCTTC.

The rearrangement uses TRBV12-5 and TRBJ2-6, with a weak D call TRBD2 (6 bases). The V end was cut by 6 bases, the J end by 0 bases, with 15 bases between. Per the germline V gene, CDR1 is LGHNT and CDR2 is FRNRAP. This CDR3 contains 17 residues. The CDR3 nucleotides read TGTGCTAGTGGGGAAAGGGGAGGTACCTCTGGGGCCAACGTCCTGACTTTC. Its translation: CASGERGGTSGANVLTF.

This clone was seen only once. V gene TRBV9 combines with J gene TRBJ2-3; a weak D match, TRBD1 (5 bases). Germline V CDR1 and CDR2: SGDLS, YYNGEE. The CDR3 contains 17 residues. Trimming pared 0 bases from V and 4 bases from J, leaving 18 bases between. CDR3 nucleotides: TGTGCCAGCAGCGTAGGGGTCAGGGTCCCCCAGGCAGATACGCAGTATTTT. Its protein is CASSVGVRVPQADTQYF.

The CDR3 coding sequence is TGTGCCAGCAGCGCCTGGGGGGGATCGACAGATACGCAGTATTTT. It specifies CASSAWGGSTDTQYF. This chain connects TRBV9 to TRBJ2-3, with TRBD2 matching over 7 bases. CDR3 length: 15 residues. In germline, CDR1 is SGDLS, CDR2 YYNGEE. V lost 3 bases to trimming and J lost 3 bases; unmatched junction nucleotides: 7.